This T cell receptor (beta chain) was captured by sequencing in a study of blood T cell repertoires in COVID-19. Study background: Samples came from the United States, Italy and Spain, spanning acute and convalescent COVID-19. PBMCs, B-cell-depleted T cells, or T cells were the source of the cDNA or gDNA that made up the material.

The CDR3 loop spans 12 amino acids. CDR1 is MGHRA, CDR2 YSYEKL, per germline. The ends lost 3 bases at V and 11 bases at J; junction bases unmatched: 5. Profiling relied on immunoSEQ multiplex PCR, and the TCRdb table lists in-frame clones only, not all of them. Found here are almost 400,000 clones, about 89% of them singletons; the top ten hold 2% to 2.5%. Material: peripheral blood. The clonotype originates from a woman aged 60 to 75 with COVID-19, enrolled during active disease. The chain is built from TRBV4-1 and TRBJ1-1, with 8 nucleotides matching TRBD1. The CDR3 protein is CASSQDRAGAFF. CDR3 sequence (DNA): TGCGCCAGCAGCCAGGACAGGGCGGGGGCTTTCTTT.